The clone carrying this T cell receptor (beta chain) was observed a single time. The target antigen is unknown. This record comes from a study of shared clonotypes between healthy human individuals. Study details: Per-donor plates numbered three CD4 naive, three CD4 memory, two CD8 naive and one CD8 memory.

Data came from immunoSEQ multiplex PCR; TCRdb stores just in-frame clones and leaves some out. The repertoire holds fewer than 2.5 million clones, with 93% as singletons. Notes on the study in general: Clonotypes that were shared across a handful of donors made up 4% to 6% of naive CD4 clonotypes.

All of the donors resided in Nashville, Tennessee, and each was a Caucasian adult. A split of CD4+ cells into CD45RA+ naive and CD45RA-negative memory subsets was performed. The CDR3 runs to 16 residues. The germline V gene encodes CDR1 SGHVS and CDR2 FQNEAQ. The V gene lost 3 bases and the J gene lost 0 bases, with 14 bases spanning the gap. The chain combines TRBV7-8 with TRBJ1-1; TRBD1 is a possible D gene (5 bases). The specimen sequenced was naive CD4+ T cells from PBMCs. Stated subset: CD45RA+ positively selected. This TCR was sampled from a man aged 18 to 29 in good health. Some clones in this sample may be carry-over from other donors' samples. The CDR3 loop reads CASSFPGRFMNTEAFF. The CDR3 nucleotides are TGTGCCAGCAGCTTCCCAGGGAGGTTCATGAACACTGAAGCTTTCTTT.